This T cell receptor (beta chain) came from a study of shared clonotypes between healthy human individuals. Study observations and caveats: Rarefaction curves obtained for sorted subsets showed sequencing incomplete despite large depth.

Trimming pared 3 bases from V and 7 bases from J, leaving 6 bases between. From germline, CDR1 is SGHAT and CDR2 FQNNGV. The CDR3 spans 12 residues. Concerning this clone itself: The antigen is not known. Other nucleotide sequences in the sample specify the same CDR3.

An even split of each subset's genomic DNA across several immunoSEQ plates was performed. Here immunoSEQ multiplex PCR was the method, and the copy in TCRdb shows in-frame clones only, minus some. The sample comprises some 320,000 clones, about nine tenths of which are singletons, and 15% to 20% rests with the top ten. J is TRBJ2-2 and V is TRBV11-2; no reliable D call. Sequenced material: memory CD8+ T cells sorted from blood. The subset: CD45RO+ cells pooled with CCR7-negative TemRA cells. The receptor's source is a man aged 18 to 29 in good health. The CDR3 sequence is CASSFGGGELFF. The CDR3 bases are TGTGCCAGCAGCTTCGGCGGCGGGGAGCTGTTTTTT.